This TCR beta chain derives from a study of T cell repertoires in cytomegalovirus infection. The wider study: Indicated by public TCR beta signatures were CMV infection and matching HLA type.

Study observations and caveats: CMV-specific TCR beta clonotypes restricted by HLA-C were the ones dominating the ex vivo response.

Germline-derived CDR1 and CDR2 are SGHDN and FVKESK. Trimming stripped 0 bases from V and 4 bases from J, with 5 bases between. CDR3 size: 13 residues. TCRdb reanalysed the reads using MiXCR and keeps one entry per CDR3 protein. The sample includes approximately 260,000 distinct CDR3 sequences, less than 25% of them seen just once. On this clonotype itself: Its specificity is not known.

Sequencing used cultured PBMCs, obtained from culture after CMV antigen stimulation. The chain carries TRBV14 and TRBJ2-3, with D unresolved. The TCR sequence derives from a human donor in good health (CMV status not recorded). Some clones in this sample may be carry-over from other donors' samples. CDR3 nucleotides: TGTGCCAGCAGCCAAGATAATGCAGATACGCAGTATTTT. The encoded protein is CASSQDNADTQYF.